This T cell receptor beta chain was observed in a study of T-cell memory formation after mild COVID-19. Background on the study: TCR clusters were largely donor specific. Overall study findings and caveats: Certain responding clones were present in pre-infection memory, suggesting participation of cross-reactive memory. Researchers report contracting CD4+ clones mostly in CM and EM, with CD8+ clones in EMRA.

cDNA libraries for TCR alpha and TCR beta, carrying sample barcodes and UMIs, came from 5'RACE with constant-segment primers. TCRdb independently ran MiXCR on the 5' RACE reads; one entry per CDR3 protein. The table includes hundreds of thousands of distinct CDR3 sequences, 20% detected once. In this sample, this clonotype turned up a few times. Its antigen is undetermined. Trimming shortened V by 0 bases and J by 8 bases, and 17 bases separated the two germline ends. The CDR3 has 16 amino acids. CDR1 is MGHDK, CDR2 SYGVNS, per germline. The clonotype originates from an adult woman who had mild COVID-19 (a few samples of this study predate the infection). Cell type and time point are not known. The material sequenced was PBMCs or a T cell subset sorted from them (not recorded which). The chain uses TRBV25-1 and TRBJ2-4; D uncertain. The CDR3 DNA is TGTGCCAGCAGTGAATATAGACTGGCTAGTTGCGACATTCAGTACTTC. Encoded protein: CASSEYRLASCDIQYF.